This T cell receptor (beta chain) came from a study of PD-L1 blockade in urothelial cancer. Study at large: Anywhere from 0 to 3 prior chemotherapy regimens had been received by patients. The study recovered a median of roughly 140,000 T cells per blood sample. Analysis of blood occurred 3 weeks (second dose) and 6 weeks after treatment start.

The CDR3 sequence is 18 residues long. Synthetic TCR analog templates were spiked into all PCRs individually. The repertoire was sequenced with immunoSEQ multiplex PCR; TCRdb's copy has only in-frame clones and lacks some. This sample has tens of thousands of clones, with almost 85% found just once. The genes are TRBV21-1 and TRBJ2-1; TRBD1, the table's D call, was not compared with the DNA. TRBV21-1 is noted as a pseudogene. The specimen was PBMCs, collected around atezolizumab (anti-PD-L1) treatment. The receptor's source is a man between 65 and 85 years old with urothelial cancer. The CDR3 DNA is TGTGCCAGCACCCTGGACAGGCGTCCCTTAAGCTCCTACAATGAGCAGTTCTTC. Protein: CASTLDRRPLSSYNEQFF.